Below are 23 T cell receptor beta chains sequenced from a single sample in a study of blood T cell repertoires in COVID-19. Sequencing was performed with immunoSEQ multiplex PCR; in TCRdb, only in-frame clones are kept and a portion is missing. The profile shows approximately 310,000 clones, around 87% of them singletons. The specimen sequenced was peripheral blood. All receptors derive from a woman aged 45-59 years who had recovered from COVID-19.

CDR3 in DNA: TGCGCCAGCAGCCAAGAACCGACTTGGACAGCTGAGAACACTGAAGCTTTCTTT. This sequence encodes CASSQEPTWTAENTEAFF. This chain uses TRBV4-1 with TRBJ1-1; TRBD1 might be the D (6 bases). The CDR3 length is 18 residues. Germline lookup yields CDR1 MGHRA and CDR2 YSYEKL. V lost 0 bases, J lost 1 base, and 18 bases lay in between.

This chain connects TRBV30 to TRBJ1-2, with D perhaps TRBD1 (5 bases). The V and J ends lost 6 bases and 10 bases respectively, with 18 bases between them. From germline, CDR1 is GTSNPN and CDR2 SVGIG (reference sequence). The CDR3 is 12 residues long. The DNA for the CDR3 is TGTGCCTGCCGCTTAGGGGTTGAGGACTACACCTTC. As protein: CACRLGVEDYTF.

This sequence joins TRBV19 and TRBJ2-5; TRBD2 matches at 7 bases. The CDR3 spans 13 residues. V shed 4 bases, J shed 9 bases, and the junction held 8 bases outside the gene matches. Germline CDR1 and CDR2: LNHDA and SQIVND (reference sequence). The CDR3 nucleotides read TGTGCCAGTAGTACGGGGCGCGCGGGGGCCCAGTACTTC. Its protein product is CASSTGRAGAQYF.

The CDR3 DNA reads TGTGCCAGCCAGTCACAGGGGGGTTACGAGCAGTACTTC. This translates into CASQSQGGYEQYF. V and J are TRBV2 and TRBJ2-7; 8 bases line up with TRBD1. The germline CDR1 and CDR2 sequences are SNHLY and FYNNEI. The CDR3 has 13 amino acids. Losses at the gene ends were 8 bases for V and 4 bases for J; bases not matched to a gene: 7.

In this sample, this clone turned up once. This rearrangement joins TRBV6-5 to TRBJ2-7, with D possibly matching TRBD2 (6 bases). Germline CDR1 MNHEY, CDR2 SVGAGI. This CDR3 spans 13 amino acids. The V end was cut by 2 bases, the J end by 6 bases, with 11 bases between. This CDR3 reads CASSYRSSVEQYF. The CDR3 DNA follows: TGTGCCAGCAGTTACCGATCTAGCGTCGAGCAGTACTTC.

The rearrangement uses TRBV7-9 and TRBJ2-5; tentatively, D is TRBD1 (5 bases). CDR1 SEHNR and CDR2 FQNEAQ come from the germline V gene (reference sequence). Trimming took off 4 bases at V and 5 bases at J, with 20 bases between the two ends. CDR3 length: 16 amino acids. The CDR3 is CASSSYSGQGEETQYF. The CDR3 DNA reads TGTGCCAGCAGCTCGTACTCCGGGCAGGGCGAGGAGACCCAGTACTTC.

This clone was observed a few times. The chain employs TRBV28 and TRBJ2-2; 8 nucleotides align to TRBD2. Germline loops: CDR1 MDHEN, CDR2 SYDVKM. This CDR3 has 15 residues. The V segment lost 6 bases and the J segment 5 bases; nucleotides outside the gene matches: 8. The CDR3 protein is CASSPGTRGTGELFF. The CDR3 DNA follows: TGTGCCAGCAGCCCCGGGACTAGAGGAACCGGGGAGCTGTTTTTT.

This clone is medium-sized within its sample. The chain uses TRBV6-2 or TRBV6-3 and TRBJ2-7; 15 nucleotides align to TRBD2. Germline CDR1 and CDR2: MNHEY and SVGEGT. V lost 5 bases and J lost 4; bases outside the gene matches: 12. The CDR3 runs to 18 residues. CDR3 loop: CASSTTRTSGRARYEQYF. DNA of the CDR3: TGTGCCAGCAGTACCACCCGGACTAGCGGGAGGGCCAGGTACGAGCAGTACTTC.

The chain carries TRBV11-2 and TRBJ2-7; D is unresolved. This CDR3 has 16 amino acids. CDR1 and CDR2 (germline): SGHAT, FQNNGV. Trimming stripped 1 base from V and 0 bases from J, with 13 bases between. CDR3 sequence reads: CASSLAVPESSYEQYF. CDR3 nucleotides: TGTGCCAGCAGCTTAGCGGTTCCCGAGAGCTCCTACGAGCAGTACTTC.

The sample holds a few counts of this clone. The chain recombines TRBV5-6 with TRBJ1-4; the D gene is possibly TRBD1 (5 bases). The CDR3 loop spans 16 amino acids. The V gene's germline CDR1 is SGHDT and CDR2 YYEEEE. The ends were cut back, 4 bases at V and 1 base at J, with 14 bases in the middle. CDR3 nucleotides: TGTGCCAGCAGCCAACAGTATAGGGGAACTAATGAAAAACTGTTTTTT. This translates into CASSQQYRGTNEKLFF.

CDR3 coding DNA: TGTGCCAGCAGCCAAGGGACAGGGGCCGGGGAGCTGTTTTTT. Encoded protein: CASSQGTGAGELFF. V and J are TRBV3-1 (or the pseudogene TRBV3-2) and TRBJ2-2; 9 nucleotides align to TRBD1. Per the germline V gene, CDR1 is LGHDT and CDR2 is YNNKEL (reference sequence). The trim removed 1 base at V and 6 bases at J, leaving 0 bases unmatched. The CDR3 runs 14 residues.

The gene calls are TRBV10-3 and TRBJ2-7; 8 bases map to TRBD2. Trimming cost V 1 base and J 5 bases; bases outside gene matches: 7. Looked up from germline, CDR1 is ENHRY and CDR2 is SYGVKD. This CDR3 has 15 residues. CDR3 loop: CAISEFAGRGNEQYF. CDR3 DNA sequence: TGTGCCATCAGTGAGTTTGCCGGGAGGGGGAACGAGCAGTACTTC.

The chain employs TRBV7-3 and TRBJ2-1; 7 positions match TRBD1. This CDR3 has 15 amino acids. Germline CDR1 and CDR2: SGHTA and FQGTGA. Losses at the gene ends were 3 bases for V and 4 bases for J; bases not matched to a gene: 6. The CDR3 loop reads CASSFEGQSYNEQFF. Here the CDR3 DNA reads TGTGCCAGCAGCTTTGAGGGACAGAGTTACAATGAGCAGTTCTTC.

Here the CDR3 reads CASSVPTGRNQPQHF. CDR3 nucleotide sequence: TGTGCCAGCAGTGTACCGACAGGCCGTAATCAGCCCCAGCATTTT. The J gene is TRBJ1-5, the V gene TRBV28, with D tentatively TRBD1 (6 bases). The CDR3 is 15 residues long. Looked up from germline, CDR1 is MDHEN and CDR2 is SYDVKM. With 5 bases removed from V and 4 bases from J, the gap between germline ends came to 15 bases.

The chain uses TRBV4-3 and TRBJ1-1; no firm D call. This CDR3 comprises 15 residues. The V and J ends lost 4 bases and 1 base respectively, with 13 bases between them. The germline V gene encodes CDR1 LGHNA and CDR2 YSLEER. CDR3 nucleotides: TGCGCCAGCAGCCGGGGAGAGAGAAGGAACACTGAAGCTTTCTTT. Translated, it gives CASSRGERRNTEAFF.

The CDR3 DNA reads TGTGCCAGCAGTGAGGACAGACACTACGAGCAGTACTTC. The encoded protein is CASSEDRHYEQYF. V and J are TRBV2 and TRBJ2-7, with D possibly matching TRBD1 (6 bases). The V end was cut by 3 bases, the J end by 3 bases, with 9 bases between. Per germline, CDR1 SNHLY and CDR2 FYNNEI. CDR3 length: 13 amino acids.

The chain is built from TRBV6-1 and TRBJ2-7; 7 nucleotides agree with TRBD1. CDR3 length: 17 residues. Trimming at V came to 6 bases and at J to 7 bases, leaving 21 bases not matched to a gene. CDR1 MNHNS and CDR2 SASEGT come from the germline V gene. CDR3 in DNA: TGTGCCAGCAGAGAAACAGGGACAGAACGTCGTAAGCGGGAGCAGTACTTC. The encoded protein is CASRETGTERRKREQYF.

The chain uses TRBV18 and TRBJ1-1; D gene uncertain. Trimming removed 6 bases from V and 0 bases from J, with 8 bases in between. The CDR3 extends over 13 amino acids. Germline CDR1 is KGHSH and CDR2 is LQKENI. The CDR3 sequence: CASSLLMNTEAFF. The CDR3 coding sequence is TGTGCCAGCTCCCTCCTAATGAACACTGAAGCTTTCTTT.

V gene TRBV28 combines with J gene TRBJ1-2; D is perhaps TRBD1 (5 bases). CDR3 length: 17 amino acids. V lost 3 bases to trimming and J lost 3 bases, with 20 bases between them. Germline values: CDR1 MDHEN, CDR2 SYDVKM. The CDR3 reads CASSFQGPRPFYYGYTF. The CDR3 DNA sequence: TGTGCCAGCAGTTTCCAGGGCCCTCGGCCCTTTTACTATGGCTACACCTTC.

The CDR3 nucleotides read TGCGCCAGCAGCGCTCAGGGGGGAGAAGGCTACACCTTC. Translated, it gives CASSAQGGEGYTF. The chain couples TRBV5-1 to TRBJ1-2; TRBD1 agrees at 7 bases. This CDR3 is built from 13 residues. Germline assignment: CDR1 SGHRS and CDR2 YFSETQ. Germline trimming cut 4 bases from V and 8 bases from J; bases unmatched to any gene: 8.

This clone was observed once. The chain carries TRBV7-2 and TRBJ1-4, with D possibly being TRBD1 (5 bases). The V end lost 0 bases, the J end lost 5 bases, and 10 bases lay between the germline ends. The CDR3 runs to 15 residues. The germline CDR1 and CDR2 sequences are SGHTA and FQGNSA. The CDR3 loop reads CASSLAGAGNEKLFF. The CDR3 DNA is TGTGCCAGCAGCTTAGCCGGCGCAGGGAATGAAAAACTGTTTTTT.

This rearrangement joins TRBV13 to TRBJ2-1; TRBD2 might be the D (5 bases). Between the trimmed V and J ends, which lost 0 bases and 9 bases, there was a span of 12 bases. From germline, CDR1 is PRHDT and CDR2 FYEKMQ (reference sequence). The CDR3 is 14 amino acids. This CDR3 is CASSLGPQRGEQFF. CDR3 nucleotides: TGTGCCAGCAGCTTAGGCCCCCAACGGGGTGAGCAGTTCTTC.

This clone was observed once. The CDR3 here is CASSQSQGGRQPQHF. DNA of the CDR3: TGCGCCAGCAGCCAGTCACAGGGGGGACGGCAGCCCCAGCATTTT. V and J are TRBV4-1 and TRBJ1-5, with 8 positions matching TRBD1. J was trimmed by 7 bases and V by 3 bases; bases with no gene match: 8. The CDR3 has 15 residues. The germline V gene encodes CDR1 MGHRA and CDR2 YSYEKL.